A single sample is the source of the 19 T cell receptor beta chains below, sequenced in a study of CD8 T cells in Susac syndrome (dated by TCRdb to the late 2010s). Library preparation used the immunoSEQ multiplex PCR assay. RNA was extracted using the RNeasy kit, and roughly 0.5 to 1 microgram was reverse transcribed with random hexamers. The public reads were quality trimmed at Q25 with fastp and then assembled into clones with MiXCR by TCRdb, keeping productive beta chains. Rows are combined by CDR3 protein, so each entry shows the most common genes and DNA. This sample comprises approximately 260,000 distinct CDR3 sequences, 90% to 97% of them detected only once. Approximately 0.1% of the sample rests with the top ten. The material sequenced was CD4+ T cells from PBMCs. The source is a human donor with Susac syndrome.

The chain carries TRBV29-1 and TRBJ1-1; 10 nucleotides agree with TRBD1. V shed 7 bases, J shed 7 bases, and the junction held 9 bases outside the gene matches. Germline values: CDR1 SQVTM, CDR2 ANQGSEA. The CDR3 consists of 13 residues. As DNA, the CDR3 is TGCAGCGCAGACAGGGGGCCCGGCAATGAAGCTTTCTTT. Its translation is CSADRGPGNEAFF.

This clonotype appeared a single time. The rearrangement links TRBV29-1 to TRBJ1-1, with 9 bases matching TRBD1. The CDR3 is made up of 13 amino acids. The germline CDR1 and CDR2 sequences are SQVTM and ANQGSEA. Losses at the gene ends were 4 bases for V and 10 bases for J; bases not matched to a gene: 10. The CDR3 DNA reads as TGCAGCGTTGCCGTTGGACAGGGGCGGCGAGCTTTCTTT. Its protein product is CSVAVGQGRRAFF.

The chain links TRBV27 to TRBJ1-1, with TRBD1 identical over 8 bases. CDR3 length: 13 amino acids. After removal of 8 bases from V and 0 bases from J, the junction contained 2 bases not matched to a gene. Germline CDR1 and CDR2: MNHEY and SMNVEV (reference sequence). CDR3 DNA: TGTGCCAGCCAGGGGGCCCTGAACACTGAAGCTTTCTTT. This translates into CASQGALNTEAFF.

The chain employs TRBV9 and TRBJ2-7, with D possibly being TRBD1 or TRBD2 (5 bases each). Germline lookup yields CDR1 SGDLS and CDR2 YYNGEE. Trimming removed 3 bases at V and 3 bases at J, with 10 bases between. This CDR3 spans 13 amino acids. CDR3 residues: CASSAGTDYEQYF. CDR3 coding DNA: TGTGCCAGCAGCGCCGGGACGGACTACGAGCAGTACTTC.

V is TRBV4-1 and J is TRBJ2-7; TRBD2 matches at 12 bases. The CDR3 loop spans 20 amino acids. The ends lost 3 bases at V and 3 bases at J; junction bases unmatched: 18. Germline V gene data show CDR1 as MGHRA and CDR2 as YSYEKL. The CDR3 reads CASSQQQTSGGQLKVYEQYF. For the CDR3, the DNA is TGCGCCAGCAGCCAGCAGCAGACTAGCGGGGGACAATTGAAGGTCTACGAGCAGTACTTC.

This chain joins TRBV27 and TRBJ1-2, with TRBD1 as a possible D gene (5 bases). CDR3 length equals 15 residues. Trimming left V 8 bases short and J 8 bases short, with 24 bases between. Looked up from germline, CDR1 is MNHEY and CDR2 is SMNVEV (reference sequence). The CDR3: CASSPLIRGGAGYTF. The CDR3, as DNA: TGTGCCAGCTCCCCCCTAATCCGGGGAGGGGCGGGCTACACCTTC.

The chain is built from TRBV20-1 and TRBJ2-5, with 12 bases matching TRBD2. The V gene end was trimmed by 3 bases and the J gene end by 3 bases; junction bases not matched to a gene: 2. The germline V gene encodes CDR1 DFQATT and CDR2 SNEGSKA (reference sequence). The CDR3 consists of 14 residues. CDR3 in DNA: TGCAGTGCTAGCCTAGCGGGAGGGAAAGAGACCCAGTACTTC. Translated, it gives CSASLAGGKETQYF.

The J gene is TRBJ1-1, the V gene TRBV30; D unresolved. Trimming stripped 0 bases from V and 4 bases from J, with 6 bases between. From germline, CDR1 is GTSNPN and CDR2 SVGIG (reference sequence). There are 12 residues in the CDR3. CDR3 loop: CAWSVPGTEAFF. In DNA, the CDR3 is TGTGCCTGGAGTGTCCCTGGCACTGAAGCTTTCTTT.

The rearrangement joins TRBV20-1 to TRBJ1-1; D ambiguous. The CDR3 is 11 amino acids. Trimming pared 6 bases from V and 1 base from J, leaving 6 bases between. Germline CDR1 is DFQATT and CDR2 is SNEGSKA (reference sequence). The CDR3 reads CSAIENTEAFF. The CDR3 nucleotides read TGCAGTGCCATCGAGAACACTGAAGCTTTCTTT.

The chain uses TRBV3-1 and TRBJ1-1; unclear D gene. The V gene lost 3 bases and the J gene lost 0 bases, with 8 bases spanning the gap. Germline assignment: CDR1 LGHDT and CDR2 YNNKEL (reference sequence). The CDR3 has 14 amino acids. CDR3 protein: CASSQKLLNTEAFF. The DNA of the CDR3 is TGTGCCAGCAGCCAGAAGCTTCTGAACACTGAAGCTTTCTTT. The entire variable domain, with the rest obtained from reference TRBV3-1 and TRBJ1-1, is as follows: DTAVSQTPKYLVTQMGNDKSIKCEQNLGHDTMYWYKQDSKKFLKIMFSYNNKELIINETVPNRFSPKSPDKAHLNLHINSLELGDSAVYFCASSQKLLNTEAFFGQGTRLTVV.

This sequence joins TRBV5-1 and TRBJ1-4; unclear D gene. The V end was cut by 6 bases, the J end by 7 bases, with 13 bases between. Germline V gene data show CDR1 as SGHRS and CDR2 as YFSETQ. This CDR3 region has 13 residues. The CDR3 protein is CASTTGSGEKLFF. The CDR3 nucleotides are TGCGCCAGCACCACGGGGTCGGGTGAAAAACTGTTTTTT.

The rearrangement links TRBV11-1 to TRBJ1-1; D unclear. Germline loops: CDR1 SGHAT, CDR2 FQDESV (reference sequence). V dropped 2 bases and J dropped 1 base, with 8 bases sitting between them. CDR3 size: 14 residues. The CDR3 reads CASSLLQTNTEAFF. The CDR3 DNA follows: TGTGCCAGCAGCTTACTGCAAACGAACACTGAAGCTTTCTTT.

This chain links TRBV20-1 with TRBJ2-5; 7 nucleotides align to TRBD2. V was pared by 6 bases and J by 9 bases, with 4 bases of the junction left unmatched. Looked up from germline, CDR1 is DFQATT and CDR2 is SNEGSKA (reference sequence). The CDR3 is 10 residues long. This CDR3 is CSARREAQYF. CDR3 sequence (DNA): TGCAGTGCCCGCCGGGAGGCCCAGTACTTC.

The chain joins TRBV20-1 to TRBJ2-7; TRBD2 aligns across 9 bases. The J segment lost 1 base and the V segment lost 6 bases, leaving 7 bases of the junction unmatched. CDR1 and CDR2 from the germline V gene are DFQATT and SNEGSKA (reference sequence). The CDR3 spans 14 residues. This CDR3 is CSAPLREGSYEQYF. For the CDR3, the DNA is TGCAGTGCGCCTTTGCGGGAGGGTTCCTACGAGCAGTACTTC.

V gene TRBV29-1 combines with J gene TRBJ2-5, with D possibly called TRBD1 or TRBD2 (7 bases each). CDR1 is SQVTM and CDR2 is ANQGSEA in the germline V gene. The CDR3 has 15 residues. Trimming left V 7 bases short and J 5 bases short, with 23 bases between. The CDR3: CSAPPRGGSRETQYF. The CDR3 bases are TGCAGCGCTCCTCCCAGGGGGGGTTCGAGGGAGACCCAGTACTTC.

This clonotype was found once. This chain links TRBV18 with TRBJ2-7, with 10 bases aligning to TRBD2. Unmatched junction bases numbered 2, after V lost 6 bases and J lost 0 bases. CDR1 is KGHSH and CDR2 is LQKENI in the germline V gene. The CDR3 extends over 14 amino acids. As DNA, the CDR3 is TGTGCCAGCTCCCAGCGGGAGGGCTCCTACGAGCAGTACTTC. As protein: CASSQREGSYEQYF. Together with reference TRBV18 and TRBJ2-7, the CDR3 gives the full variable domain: NAGVMQNPRHLVRRRGQEARLRCSPMKGHSHVYWYRQLPEEGLKFMVYLQKENIIDESGMPKERFSAEFPKEGPSILRIQQVVRGDSAAYFCASSQREGSYEQYFGPGTRLTVT.

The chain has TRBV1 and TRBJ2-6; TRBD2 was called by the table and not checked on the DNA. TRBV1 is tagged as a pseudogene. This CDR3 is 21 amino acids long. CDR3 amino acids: CTSSQPLFGLAGSSGANVLTF. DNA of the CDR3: TGCACCAGCAGCCAGCCCCTCTTCGGACTAGCGGGGTCATCTGGGGCCAACGTCCTGACTTTC.

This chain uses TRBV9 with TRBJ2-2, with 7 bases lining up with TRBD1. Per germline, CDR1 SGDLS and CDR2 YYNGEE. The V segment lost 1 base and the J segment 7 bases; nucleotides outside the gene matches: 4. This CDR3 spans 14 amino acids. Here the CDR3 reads CASSVQTGYGELFF. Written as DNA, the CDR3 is TGTGCCAGCAGCGTACAGACAGGGTACGGGGAGCTGTTTTTT.

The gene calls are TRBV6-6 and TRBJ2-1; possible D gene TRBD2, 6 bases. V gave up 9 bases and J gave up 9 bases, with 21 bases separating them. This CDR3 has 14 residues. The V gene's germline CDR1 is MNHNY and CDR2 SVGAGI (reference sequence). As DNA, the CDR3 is TGTGCCAGTTCGCTGGGACTGGAGGAGGGTGAGCAGTTCTTC. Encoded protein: CASSLGLEEGEQFF.